This TCR beta chain was profiled in a study of blood T cell repertoires in COVID-19. Study-level background: Sites across the United States, Italy and Spain contributed samples from acute and convalescent COVID-19. PBMCs, B-cell-depleted T cells, or T cells were the source of the cDNA or gDNA that made up the material.

Under the authors' procedure: The assay estimated nucleated cells by amplifying reference gene primers. Clones were read by immunoSEQ multiplex PCR, and TCRdb kept only the in-frame ones, dropping some. From that table come the V and J calls and clone size; the DNA was used to work out D and trimming. The profile shows around 37,000 clones, around four fifths of them singletons. The V and J ends lost 7 bases and 4 bases, in that order; junction bases with no gene match: 9. Germline V gene sequence: CDR1 SQVTM, CDR2 ANQGSEA. This CDR3 has 13 residues. Sequenced sample: peripheral blood. The chain has TRBV29-1 and TRBJ1-2; 7 bases are shared with TRBD1. The TCR sequence derives from a man aged 50 to 60 with active COVID-19. DNA for the CDR3: TGCAGCGCCACTACAGGGGTTCGCTATGGCTACACCTTC. It translates to CSATTGVRYGYTF.